The 11 T cell receptor beta chains given below trace back to one sample, sequenced in a study of T cell responses to AZD1222 COVID-19 vaccine. This table comes from immunoSEQ multiplex PCR, and its TCRdb copy is limited to in-frame clones, with some not included. The profile shows over 100,000 clones, 90% to 95% of them singletons. The input for sequencing was peripheral blood, taken on day 0 of AZD1222 vaccination. The receptor set was obtained from an adult in good health.

The V gene is TRBV7-2, the J gene TRBJ1-2; 7 nucleotides align to TRBD1. This CDR3 contains 13 residues. Germline V lookup: CDR1 SGHTA, CDR2 FQGNSA. J was trimmed by 8 bases and V by 5 bases; bases with no gene match: 8. The CDR3 nucleotides read TGTGCCAGCAGCCGGGACAGCCGTCAAGGCTACACCTTC. This sequence encodes CASSRDSRQGYTF.

The rearrangement links TRBV28 to TRBJ1-2; D call uncertain. This CDR3 has 10 residues. CDR1 MDHEN and CDR2 SYDVKM come from the germline V gene. Trimming removed 5 bases at V and 2 bases at J, with 0 bases between. CDR3 nucleotides: TGTGCCAGCAGTAACTATGGCTACACCTTC. Its translation: CASSNYGYTF.

V and J are TRBV11-2 and TRBJ1-2; D gene uncertain. The germline gives CDR1 SGHAT, CDR2 FQNNGV. The CDR3 extends over 16 amino acids. V was cut by 5 bases and J by 4 bases, with 20 bases left in between. This CDR3 is CASSPSHDLFLYGYTF. CDR3 bases: TGTGCCAGCAGCCCCTCGCACGACCTATTCCTCTATGGCTACACCTTC.

The V and J genes are TRBV7-6 and TRBJ1-1; possibly TRBD1 for D (6 bases). Trimming took 8 bases from V and 3 from J, leaving 19 bases between them. Germline V gene lookup returns CDR1 SGHVS and CDR2 FNYEAQ. This CDR3 region has 15 residues. The CDR3 region is CASLRGGGEDTEAFF. The CDR3 DNA is TGTGCCAGCCTAAGGGGGGGCGGCGAGGACACTGAAGCTTTCTTT.

The chain carries TRBV11-2 and TRBJ2-2; unclear D gene. The V end was cut by 1 base, the J end by 8 bases, with 2 bases between. The CDR3 length is 11 residues. Germline CDR1 and CDR2: SGHAT and FQNNGV. The CDR3 DNA sequence: TGTGCCAGCAGCTTAGTGGGGGAGCTGTTTTTT. Encoded protein: CASSLVGELFF.

The rearrangement joins TRBV5-6 to TRBJ2-5; D might be TRBD2 (6 bases). V was cut by 4 bases and J by 3 bases, with 16 bases left in between. The CDR3 runs 15 residues. CDR1 and CDR2 (germline): SGHDT, YYEEEE. CDR3 sequence (DNA): TGTGCCAGCAGCCCACGGGGAGGTCACGAAGAGACCCAGTACTTC. Translation: CASSPRGGHEETQYF.

The V gene is TRBV30, the J gene TRBJ1-1, with 10 nucleotides matching TRBD1. From germline, CDR1 is GTSNPN and CDR2 SVGIG (reference sequence). The length of the CDR3 is 14 residues. With V trimmed by 5 bases and J by 7 bases, 10 bases remained unmatched. As DNA, the CDR3 is TGTGCCTGGCGACAGGGGGCGCGTTTAAATGAAGCTTTCTTT. This gives the protein CAWRQGARLNEAFF.

The chain recombines TRBV4-3 with TRBJ1-5; tentative D call: TRBD1 (5 bases). V shed 1 base and J shed 1 base, with 8 bases lying between them. The CDR3 covers 15 residues. Germline V gene sequence: CDR1 LGHNA, CDR2 YSLEER. The CDR3 DNA reads TGCGCCAGCAGCCAAGGATGGGGGAGCAATCAGCCCCAGCATTTT. Translating it yields CASSQGWGSNQPQHF.

The J gene is TRBJ2-1, the V gene TRBV11-2; TRBD2 agrees at 9 bases. Looked up from germline, CDR1 is SGHAT and CDR2 is FQNNGV. V lost 10 bases and J lost 5; bases outside the gene matches: 15. The CDR3 loop spans 16 amino acids. The CDR3 nucleotides read TGTGCCACCTCCCTCGGGCGGGAGGGGCGGAACAATGAGCAGTTCTTC. This codes for CATSLGREGRNNEQFF.

The gene calls are TRBV7-2 and TRBJ2-1; D not resolved. Germline V CDR1 and CDR2: SGHTA, FQGNSA. The CDR3 is 14 residues long. Trimming took 4 bases from V and 11 from J, leaving 18 bases between them. CDR3 amino acids: CASSSSSGWLKQFF. The CDR3 DNA reads as TGTGCCAGCAGCTCAAGTTCGGGCTGGTTGAAGCAGTTCTTC.

The V and J genes are TRBV9 and TRBJ2-3; 10 bases agree with TRBD2. From germline, CDR1 is SGDLS and CDR2 YYNGEE. The CDR3 spans 14 residues. J gave up 3 bases and V 6 bases, and 4 bases lay outside the gene matches. CDR3 in amino acids: CASKASGGTDTQYF. CDR3 in DNA: TGTGCCAGCAAGGCTAGCGGGGGAACAGATACGCAGTATTTT.